What follows are 7 T cell receptor beta chains derived from one specimen sequenced in a study of identical twins. TCRdb used MiXCR to reprocess the 5' RACE reads, holding one entry per CDR3 protein. The sample has a few hundred thousand distinct CDR3 sequences, around a sixth seen once. The sequenced sample was naive T cells sorted from blood. The receptors were sampled from a man aged 45-65 years in good health.

The chain uses TRBV12-3 or TRBV12-4 and TRBJ1-2; 7 nucleotides agree with TRBD1. The CDR3 is made up of 13 amino acids. Losses at the gene ends were 6 bases for V and 2 bases for J; bases not matched to a gene: 3. CDR3 in DNA: TGTGCCAGCAGCACGGGACAGAACTATGGCTACACCTTC. Protein product: CASSTGQNYGYTF.

This clonotype was observed many times. The gene calls are TRBV10-3 and TRBJ2-7; 8 bases are a match to TRBD1. Germline trimming cut 0 bases from V and 7 bases from J; bases unmatched to any gene: 8. CDR1 and CDR2 (germline): ENHRY, SYGVKD. This CDR3 has 15 residues. In DNA, the CDR3 is TGTGCCATCAGTGAGTCCCTCAGGGGGCTAGAGGAGCAGTACTTC. Its translation is CAISESLRGLEEQYF.

This clonotype was seen more than once but under ten times. J is TRBJ2-6 and V is TRBV9; D call uncertain. Trimming pared 2 bases from V and 0 bases from J, leaving 3 bases between. This CDR3 comprises 14 residues. CDR1 and CDR2 from the germline V gene are SGDLS and YYNGEE. The DNA for the CDR3 is TGTGCCAGCAGCGTGAACTCTGGGGCCAACGTCCTGACTTTC. Translating it yields CASSVNSGANVLTF.

This clonotype was detected a few times. The chain recombines TRBV20-1 with TRBJ2-7; D uncertain. Germline loops: CDR1 DFQATT, CDR2 SNEGSKA (reference sequence). Trimming took 1 base from V and 0 from J, leaving 7 bases between them. The CDR3 has 13 residues. Here the CDR3 DNA reads TGCAGTGCTAGAGCGGGCGTCTCCTACGAGCAGTACTTC. This translates into CSARAGVSYEQYF.

This clonotype was seen more than once but under ten times. This sequence joins TRBV7-2 and TRBJ1-2; a possible D gene is TRBD1 (5 bases). The CDR3 covers 16 residues. V was shortened by 1 base and J by 8 bases, with 20 bases between the two germline ends. CDR1 SGHTA and CDR2 FQGNSA come from the germline V gene. CDR3 amino acids: CASSLVATGQGGGYTF. CDR3 bases: TGTGCCAGCAGCTTAGTCGCAACGGGTCAGGGAGGCGGCTACACCTTC.

This clonotype has more than one count but fewer than ten. The chain joins TRBV10-3 to TRBJ1-5, with 11 bases lining up with TRBD1. Germline V CDR1 and CDR2: ENHRY, SYGVKD. The ends lost 4 bases at V and 5 bases at J; junction bases unmatched: 1. This CDR3 region has 14 residues. The CDR3 reads CAISAGQGDQPQHF. Here the CDR3 DNA reads TGTGCCATCAGTGCGGGACAGGGGGATCAGCCCCAGCATTTT.

This clonotype was recorded at least ten times. The V call is TRBV29-1, the J call TRBJ2-5; D possibly corresponds to TRBD1 (7 bases). In germline, CDR1 is SQVTM, CDR2 ANQGSEA. Trimming removed 4 bases at V and 7 bases at J, with 13 bases between. The CDR3 extends over 12 amino acids. The CDR3: CSVARGRGTQYF. CDR3 DNA sequence: TGCAGCGTTGCAAGGGGGCGGGGGACCCAGTACTTC.